Listed below are T cell receptor beta chains from one sample, sequenced in a study of T cell changes during pregnancy in multiple sclerosis. TCRdb's copy holds only in-frame clones and misses some; the assay was immunoSEQ multiplex PCR. This sample has tens of thousands of clones; less than 90% occur once, and the top ten carry roughly 0.57%. This material consisted of CD4+ T cells from peripheral blood mononuclear cells, taken in the first trimester of pregnancy. These receptors were obtained from a female donor with multiple sclerosis, enrolled in a pregnancy study. Both conserved end residues are part of each CDR3. A D gene is named only where the DNA matches it firmly. Clone sizes are given selectively: once, few, many, or a class where the clone is expanded.

size	D	V	J	CDR3	DNA
.	TRBD1	TRBV5-4	TRBJ1-4	CASTSGGELPNEKLFF	TGTGCCAGCACCTCAGGGGGCGAACTACCTAATGAAAAACTGTTTTTT
.	TRBD2	TRBV7-2	TRBJ2-1	CASSLVWTSGGNEQFF	TGTGCCAGCAGCTTAGTTTGGACTAGCGGGGGCAATGAGCAGTTCTTC
.	.	TRBV6-5	TRBJ1-5	CASSYSNRGNQPQHF	TGTGCCAGCAGTTACAGCAACCGGGGCAATCAGCCCCAGCATTTT
.	.	TRBV20-1	TRBJ2-1	CSSKPLNEQFF	TGCAGTTCGAAGCCCCTCAATGAGCAGTTCTTC
.	.	TRBV11-2	TRBJ1-2	CASSPWAGYGYTF	TGTGCCAGCAGCCCTTGGGCAGGGTACGGCTACACCTTC
.	TRBD1	TRBV5-1	TRBJ1-2	CASSLVGGGSYGYTF	TGCGCCAGCAGCTTGGTAGGAGGGGGCAGCTATGGCTACACCTTC
.	TRBD2	TRBV14	TRBJ2-1	CASSQFGTSGIDEQFF	TGTGCCAGCAGCCAGTTTGGGACTAGCGGGATCGATGAGCAGTTCTTC
.	.	TRBV5-1	TRBJ1-1	CASSLGAGPSSEAFF	TGCGCCAGCAGCTTGGGGGCAGGGCCGAGTTCTGAAGCTTTCTTT
.	.	TRBV19	TRBJ2-7	CASSTVRDDSSPSF	TGTGCCAGTAGTACAGTTCGAGATGACAGTTCCCCATCCTTC
.	.	TRBV4-3	TRBJ2-3	CASSQVGTYSTDTQYF	TGCGCCAGCAGCCAAGTGGGGACATACAGCACAGATACGCAGTATTTT
.	TRBD1	TRBV29-1	TRBJ2-5	CSVGTGQETQYF	TGCAGCGTGGGGACAGGGCAAGAGACCCAGTACTTC
.	TRBD1	TRBV5-1	TRBJ1-2	CASSTGQGWSGYTF	TGCGCCAGCAGCACGGGACAGGGCTGGAGTGGCTACACCTTC
.	.	TRBV5-8	TRBJ1-4	CASSLVSGRENEKLFF	TGTGCCAGCAGCTTGGTTTCGGGTCGGGAGAATGAAAAACTGTTTTTT
.	TRBD1	TRBV19	TRBJ2-7	CASRGNTAEQYF	TGTGCCAGCAGGGGGAACACTGCCGAGCAGTACTTC
.	.	TRBV5-1	TRBJ2-7	CASSLDGTYEQYF	TGCGCCAGCAGCTTGGACGGTACCTACGAGCAGTACTTC
once	TRBD2	TRBV7-7	TRBJ2-5	CASSLGTSGRETQYF	TGTGCCAGCAGCTTAGGGACTAGCGGGAGAGAGACCCAGTACTTC
.	.	TRBV18	TRBJ2-5	CASSPGIQETQYF	TGTGCCAGCTCACCCGGGATCCAAGAGACCCAGTACTTC
.	.	TRBV29-1	TRBJ2-7	CSVGQSYEQYF	TGCAGCGTAGGACAGTCCTACGAGCAGTACTTC
.	.	TRBV14	TRBJ1-5	CASSRQTAQPQHF	TGTGCCAGCAGCCGACAGACGGCCCAGCCCCAGCATTTT
.	.	TRBV23-1	TRBJ2-5	CASGTNAQGWETQYF	TGCGCCAGCGGCACAAACGCTCAGGGATGGGAGACCCAGTACTTC
.	.	TRBV7-9	TRBJ2-1	CASSLVWARDADNEQFF	TGTGCCAGCAGCTTAGTCTGGGCCAGGGATGCGGATAATGAGCAGTTCTTC
.	.	TRBV29-1	TRBJ1-2	CSVEQRGGTYGYTF	TGCAGCGTTGAACAGAGAGGAGGGACCTATGGCTACACCTTC
.	TRBD1	TRBV5-5	TRBJ1-2	CASSLTTGLDYGYTF	TGTGCCAGCAGCTTAACGACAGGGTTAGACTATGGCTACACCTTC
.	TRBD2	TRBV10-2	TRBJ2-2	CASSEERGGTGELFF	TGCGCCAGCAGTGAAGAGCGGGGGGGCACCGGGGAGCTGTTTTTT
.	TRBD2	TRBV5-4	TRBJ2-1	CASSFELAGYNEQFF	TGTGCCAGCAGCTTCGAACTAGCGGGGTACAATGAGCAGTTCTTC
.	TRBD2	TRBV18	TRBJ2-3	CASSAPGLAGAADTQYF	TGTGCCAGCTCAGCCCCGGGACTAGCGGGAGCGGCAGATACGCAGTATTTT
.	TRBD1	TRBV5-4	TRBJ2-3	CASRPGQGTDTQYF	TGTGCCAGCAGACCCGGACAGGGCACAGATACGCAGTATTTT
.	.	TRBV5-5	TRBJ1-1	CASSSSLRGIEAFF	TGTGCCAGCAGCTCCTCACTCAGGGGAATTGAAGCTTTCTTT
.	TRBD1	TRBV2	TRBJ2-7	CASNLGTGNSYEQYF	TGTGCCAGCAACCTTGGGACAGGGAACTCCTACGAGCAGTACTTC
once	TRBD2	TRBV5-1	TRBJ2-3	CASSVGGYTDTQYF	TGCGCCAGCAGCGTGGGAGGGTACACAGATACGCAGTATTTT
few	.	TRBV20-1	TRBJ2-5	CSASQETQYF	TGCAGTGCTTCACAAGAGACCCAGTACTTC
.	TRBD1	TRBV5-6	TRBJ2-3	CASSEVGQGKDTQYF	TGTGCCAGCAGTGAAGTGGGACAGGGTAAAGATACGCAGTATTTT
once	.	TRBV18	TRBJ2-5	CASSPGGLGQETQYF	TGTGCCAGCTCACCAGGAGGGTTGGGACAAGAGACCCAGTACTTC
.	.	TRBV10-3	TRBJ1-3	CAISTGNRENTIYF	TGTGCCATCAGTACTGGAAACAGGGAAAACACCATATATTTT
once	.	TRBV2	TRBJ2-1	CASRGGDRNEQFF	TGTGCCAGCAGGGGCGGGGATCGGAATGAGCAGTTCTTC